This TCR beta chain was identified in a study of preoperative IRX-2 immunotherapy in early breast cancer (dated by TCRdb to the late 2010s). The junction carries 9 bases between V and J, which are trimmed by 5 bases and 4 bases respectively. There are 14 amino acids in the CDR3, from cysteine to phenylalanine inclusive. Only the CDR3 DNA stays, 42 bases, in frame from base 1. As regards this clone: Its binding antigen is unknown. Within one base of it there is no much larger clone, and no base qualities were kept.

The library was obtained by the immunoSEQ multiplex PCR assay. Held by TCRdb, this immuneACCESS table contains in-frame sequences only and omits some clones. Under half of the omission traces to an unresolved V gene where checked; the cause of the rest is unknown. Recorded for this sample are over a thousand clones; around three fifths of them occurred a single time. The biggest ten clones account for roughly 12% of the sample. The treatment or condition label, as the study defines it: preoperative locoregional IRX-2 cytokine immunotherapy. The samples were obtained from a phase Ib study that tested preoperative, locoregional IRX-2 cytokine immunotherapy meant to prime immune responses. Patients with early-stage breast cancer who were given IRX-2 before surgery served as donors.

The clonotype was recovered from a human donor with breast cancer. The source was tumor tissue, collected before IRX-2 immunotherapy. Here the chain combines TRBV6-7 and TRBJ1-6; 5 matching bases give a weak D call of TRBD1. TRBV6-7 is treated as an ORF (open reading frame) with a function not yet certain. The DNA sequence is as follows: TGTGCCAGCAGTGGGGGTGGTTATAATTCACCCCTCCACTTT. Translated, it reads CASSGGGYNSPLHF.